The 13 T cell receptor beta chains presented below share a single source sample, sequenced in a study of T-cell reconstitution after alpha-beta-depleted transplantation in children (TCRdb year 2016). The treatment or condition label, as the study defines it: allogeneic hematopoietic cell transplantation with graft depleted of TCRalphabeta T cells and CD19 B cells. Libraries came from PCR. The instrument given in TCRdb is Illumina HiSeq 2500. To normalize quantification of the TCRbeta repertoire, the TCR libraries were built with molecular barcoding that relied on unique molecular identifiers. TCRdb passed the public sequencing reads through fastp at Q25 and MiXCR, retaining productive beta sequences. Records with the same CDR3 protein are collapsed into one entry carrying the most frequent genes and DNA. For this sample the table gives 330,000 or so distinct CDR3 sequences, of which around 10% were detected only once. The leading ten clones occupy less than 9% of the sample.

The specimen was PBMCs, collected before TCRalphabeta/CD19-depleted stem cell transplant. The source is a boy under two years old with acute myeloid leukemia, due to receive a stem cell transplant.

This clonotype was found many times. V and J are TRBV28 and TRBJ1-5; D call uncertain. CDR3 length: 16 residues. Germline V gene sequence: CDR1 MDHEN, CDR2 SYDVKM. The ends were cut back, 2 bases at V and 6 bases at J, with 17 bases in the middle. CDR3 amino acids: CASSLRIGRAGQPQHF. The DNA of the CDR3 is TGTGCCAGCAGTTTACGGATAGGGAGGGCCGGTCAGCCCCAGCATTTT.

The table lists this clonotype with a few counts. The gene calls are TRBV19 and TRBJ1-5, with D unresolved. Germline-derived CDR1 and CDR2 are LNHDA and SQIVND (reference sequence). V gave up 3 bases and J gave up 0 bases, with 15 bases separating them. The CDR3 totals 17 residues. CDR3 loop: CASSISGVGYSNQPQHF. The CDR3, as DNA: TGTGCCAGTAGTATCAGCGGGGTGGGGTATAGCAATCAGCCCCAGCATTTT.

The V and J genes are TRBV18 and TRBJ2-2; tentatively, D is TRBD1 (6 bases). The CDR3 sequence is 17 residues long. Germline lookup yields CDR1 KGHSH and CDR2 LQKENI. Trimming stripped 6 bases from V and 0 bases from J, with 17 bases between. Here the CDR3 reads CASSGQYQNTNTGELFF. The CDR3 region has the DNA TGTGCCAGCTCCGGACAGTACCAAAATACGAACACCGGGGAGCTGTTTTTT.

Ten or more counts support this clonotype. The V gene is TRBV20-1, the J gene TRBJ2-4; D is unresolved. The CDR3 has 15 residues. Germline CDR1 and CDR2: DFQATT and SNEGSKA (reference sequence). The V end lost 2 bases, the J end lost 0 bases, and 11 bases lay between the germline ends. CDR3 sequence: CSARSDQLAKNIQYF. The CDR3 DNA reads as TGCAGTGCTAGATCCGACCAGCTAGCCAAAAACATTCAGTACTTC.

This chain uses TRBV18 with TRBJ1-2; perhaps TRBD1 as D (5 bases). The CDR3 is made up of 16 amino acids. V shed 3 bases and J shed 0 bases, with 14 bases lying between them. The germline V gene encodes CDR1 KGHSH and CDR2 LQKENI. In DNA, the CDR3 is TGTGCCAGCTCACCCGGGACGGATACCTCTAACTATGGCTACACCTTC. This codes for CASSPGTDTSNYGYTF.

The CDR3 sequence: CASSKGNEQFF. CDR3 nucleotides: TGCGCCAGCAGTAAAGGGAATGAGCAGTTCTTC. The chain recombines TRBV5-1 with TRBJ2-1; D not certain. The CDR3 runs to 11 residues. From germline, CDR1 is SGHRS and CDR2 YFSETQ. Trimming pared 5 bases from V and 7 bases from J, leaving 7 bases between.

This clonotype was observed many times. This sequence joins TRBV20-1 and TRBJ1-1; TRBD1 aligns across 7 bases. The CDR3 contains 14 residues. V was clipped by 4 bases and J by 0 bases; unmatched bases: 5. Germline lookup yields CDR1 DFQATT and CDR2 SNEGSKA (reference sequence). CDR3 sequence (DNA): TGCAGTGCTACCTTACAGGGGATGAACACTGAAGCTTTCTTT. It specifies CSATLQGMNTEAFF.

The chain couples TRBV28 to TRBJ2-7; the match to TRBD1 covers 7 bases. Looked up from germline, CDR1 is MDHEN and CDR2 is SYDVKM. This CDR3 is built from 13 residues. J gave up 7 bases and V 6 bases, and 9 bases lay outside the gene matches. This CDR3 reads CASSRQGRKEQYF. CDR3 nucleotides: TGTGCCAGCAGCCGACAGGGACGAAAAGAGCAGTACTTC.

This sequence joins TRBV20-1 and TRBJ2-7, with TRBD2 identical over 8 bases. The CDR3 length is 14 residues. Losses at the gene ends were 7 bases for V and 0 bases for J; bases not matched to a gene: 8. CDR1 is DFQATT and CDR2 is SNEGSKA in the germline V gene (reference sequence). The CDR3 DNA follows: TGCAGTGGGCAACGGGAGGGAGGCTCCTACGAGCAGTACTTC. This encodes CSGQREGGSYEQYF.

This clonotype was observed at least ten times. V gene TRBV7-2 combines with J gene TRBJ2-2; D not certain. Trimming removed 1 base at V and 1 base at J, with 7 bases between. The CDR3 consists of 15 residues. Germline loops: CDR1 SGHTA, CDR2 FQGNSA. Here the CDR3 reads CASSLGIVNTGELFF. The CDR3 bases are TGTGCCAGCAGCTTAGGCATAGTGAACACCGGGGAGCTGTTTTTT.

The chain employs TRBV5-1 and TRBJ1-6; possibly TRBD1 for D (6 bases). V was clipped by 5 bases and J by 9 bases, with 21 bases between them. The CDR3 totals 16 residues. Germline V gene lookup returns CDR1 SGHRS and CDR2 YFSETQ. The CDR3 DNA reads TGCGCCAGCAGGTCGGACAGAGACATCGCGGGTTCACCCCTCCACTTT. Amino acid sequence: CASRSDRDIAGSPLHF.

In regard to this clonotype: A much larger clone lies a single base off, so this may be a read error. The V and J genes are TRBV12-3 or TRBV12-4 and TRBJ2-1; 8 positions match TRBD1. V was pared by 7 bases and J by 7 bases, with 9 bases of the junction left unmatched. This CDR3 has 14 residues. CDR3 nucleotides: TGTGCCAGCACCGAACCCAACAGGGGGAATGAGCAGTTCTTC. Its translation is CASTEPNRGNEQFF.

In this sample, this clonotype turned up once. The chain has TRBV28 and TRBJ2-5; TRBD2 matches 8 bases. The CDR3 runs to 14 residues. V was pared by 6 bases and J by 5 bases, with 8 bases of the junction left unmatched. Germline loops: CDR1 MDHEN, CDR2 SYDVKM. CDR3 nucleotide sequence: TGTGCCAGCAGAGGAGCGGGAGCTCTGGAGACCCAGTACTTC. Amino acid sequence: CASRGAGALETQYF.